This is a list of T cell receptor beta chains from one sample in a study of CD8+ T cells in alopecia areata. The assay was immunoSEQ multiplex PCR, and TCRdb's table has in-frame clones only and misses some. Here the sample spans around 190,000 clones, 55% to 70% being singletons. This specimen was CD4+ T cells sorted from blood, taken at week 4, from a patient treated with tofacitinib. Receptors originate from a human donor with alopecia areata. CDR3s include the opening cysteine and the closing phenylalanine or tryptophan. Fields, in order: J gene, clone size, D gene, V gene, CDR3 protein, CDR3 DNA. A D gene is named only where the DNA matches it firmly. Only part of the rows carry a size: once, few, many, or a class if the clone is expanded.

j_gene: TRBJ1-2; abundance: NA; d_gene: NA; v_gene: TRBV30; CDR3aa: CAKQGAGGYGYTF; CDR3nt: TGTGCCAAACAGGGAGCGGGCGGCTATGGCTACACCTTC
j_gene: TRBJ2-3; abundance: once; d_gene: NA; v_gene: TRBV29-1; CDR3aa: CSVSTGVTDTQYF; CDR3nt: TGCAGCGTCTCGACAGGAGTTACAGATACGCAGTATTTT
j_gene: TRBJ2-7; abundance: NA; d_gene: TRBD2; v_gene: TRBV9; CDR3aa: CASSYRAGGAYEQYF; CDR3nt: TGTGCCAGCAGCTATCGGGCGGGAGGGGCCTACGAGCAGTACTTC
j_gene: TRBJ2-1; abundance: NA; d_gene: TRBD2; v_gene: TRBV6-5; CDR3aa: CASSYSISSGRPEQFF; CDR3nt: TGTGCCAGCAGTTACTCAATCTCTAGCGGGAGACCGGAGCAGTTCTTC
j_gene: TRBJ1-3; abundance: NA; d_gene: NA; v_gene: TRBV27; CDR3aa: CASRGQTQAGNTIYF; CDR3nt: TGTGCCAGTAGAGGACAGACCCAAGCTGGAAACACCATATATTTT
j_gene: TRBJ2-1; abundance: few; d_gene: NA; v_gene: TRBV29-1; CDR3aa: CSGLRNTEQFF; CDR3nt: TGCAGCGGCCTCCGGAACACTGAGCAGTTCTTC
j_gene: TRBJ2-6; abundance: NA; d_gene: NA; v_gene: TRBV11-2; CDR3aa: CASTRNSGANVLTF; CDR3nt: TGTGCCAGCACCCGGAATTCTGGGGCCAACGTCCTGACTTTC
j_gene: TRBJ2-7; abundance: NA; d_gene: NA; v_gene: TRBV29-1; CDR3aa: CSVAWDTEQYF; CDR3nt: TGCAGCGTTGCATGGGACACAGAGCAGTACTTC
j_gene: TRBJ1-5; abundance: few; d_gene: TRBD1; v_gene: TRBV19; CDR3aa: CASSPLGQGAFQPQHF; CDR3nt: TGTGCCAGTAGCCCCCTCGGACAGGGGGCTTTTCAGCCCCAGCATTTT
j_gene: TRBJ2-3; abundance: NA; d_gene: TRBD2; v_gene: TRBV29-1; CDR3aa: CSVVTSGKIDTQYF; CDR3nt: TGCAGCGTTGTCACTAGCGGGAAGATCGATACGCAGTATTTT
j_gene: TRBJ2-5; abundance: NA; d_gene: TRBD1; v_gene: TRBV12-5; CDR3aa: CASGLYLGTALGTQYF; CDR3nt: TGTGCTAGTGGTTTGTACCTCGGGACAGCCTTAGGGACCCAGTACTTC
j_gene: TRBJ2-1; abundance: few; d_gene: NA; v_gene: TRBV28; CDR3aa: CASQSSYNEQFF; CDR3nt: TGTGCCAGCCAGAGCTCCTACAATGAGCAGTTCTTC
j_gene: TRBJ2-6; abundance: NA; d_gene: TRBD1; v_gene: TRBV19; CDR3aa: CASSIDALGQVSSGANVLTF; CDR3nt: TGTGCCAGTAGTATAGATGCGCTCGGACAGGTTAGCTCTGGGGCCAACGTCCTGACTTTC
j_gene: TRBJ2-7; abundance: NA; d_gene: NA; v_gene: TRBV9; CDR3aa: CASNTGTSTHEQYF; CDR3nt: TGTGCCAGCAACACAGGGACGTCAACACACGAGCAGTACTTC
j_gene: TRBJ2-5; abundance: NA; d_gene: NA; v_gene: TRBV6-5; CDR3aa: CASRSRPWETQYF; CDR3nt: TGTGCCAGCAGGTCCCGACCTTGGGAGACCCAGTACTTC
j_gene: TRBJ2-7; abundance: NA; d_gene: TRBD2; v_gene: TRBV29-1; CDR3aa: CSVATGLAGDREYF; CDR3nt: TGCAGCGTCGCCACGGGACTAGCGGGAGATAGGGAGTACTTC
j_gene: TRBJ2-7; abundance: few; d_gene: TRBD1; v_gene: TRBV29-1; CDR3aa: CSVDRGDNEQYF; CDR3nt: TGCAGCGTAGACAGGGGAGACAACGAGCAGTACTTC
j_gene: TRBJ2-6; abundance: NA; d_gene: NA; v_gene: TRBV4-1; CDR3aa: CASSQVRVTGANVLTF; CDR3nt: TGCGCCAGCAGCCAAGTGAGGGTGACTGGGGCCAACGTCCTGACTTTC
j_gene: TRBJ2-7; abundance: NA; d_gene: TRBD2; v_gene: TRBV30; CDR3aa: CAWSAYRTSGRSYGQYF; CDR3nt: TGTGCCTGGAGTGCCTACCGGACTAGCGGGAGGTCCTACGGGCAGTACTTC
j_gene: TRBJ2-1; abundance: NA; d_gene: TRBD1; v_gene: TRBV29-1; CDR3aa: CTTGQGYNEQFF; CDR3nt: TGCACGACGGGACAGGGCTACAATGAGCAGTTCTTC
j_gene: TRBJ1-5; abundance: NA; d_gene: NA; v_gene: TRBV30; CDR3aa: CAWSGRHGQPQHF; CDR3nt: TGTGCCTGGAGTGGCAGACATGGTCAGCCCCAGCATTTT
j_gene: TRBJ2-1; abundance: NA; d_gene: NA; v_gene: TRBV30; CDR3aa: CAWSAGWERNEQFF; CDR3nt: TGTGCCTGGAGTGCCGGTTGGGAGCGCAATGAGCAGTTCTTC
j_gene: TRBJ2-1; abundance: NA; d_gene: TRBD2; v_gene: TRBV30; CDR3aa: CAWVAGAGYNEQFF; CDR3nt: TGTGCCTGGGTAGCGGGAGCGGGCTACAATGAGCAGTTCTTC
j_gene: TRBJ1-2; abundance: NA; d_gene: NA; v_gene: TRBV30; CDR3aa: CAWSWPRGGTNDGYTF; CDR3nt: TGTGCCTGGAGCTGGCCCCGAGGGGGGACAAACGATGGCTACACCTTC
j_gene: TRBJ2-7; abundance: few; d_gene: NA; v_gene: TRBV7-2; CDR3aa: CASSLVRYYEQYF; CDR3nt: TGTGCCAGCAGCCTAGTGCGCTACTACGAGCAGTACTTC
j_gene: TRBJ2-7; abundance: NA; d_gene: NA; v_gene: TRBV11-2; CDR3aa: CASSPLRGTAYEQYF; CDR3nt: TGTGCCAGCAGCCCCCTAAGAGGGACGGCCTACGAGCAGTACTTC
j_gene: TRBJ2-7; abundance: many; d_gene: TRBD2; v_gene: TRBV4-3; CDR3aa: CASSQDWTSGTSYEQYF; CDR3nt: TGCGCCAGCAGCCAAGATTGGACTAGCGGGACGTCCTACGAGCAGTACTTC
j_gene: TRBJ1-1; abundance: NA; d_gene: NA; v_gene: TRBV10-3; CDR3aa: CAIRSTGLNTEAFF; CDR3nt: TGTGCCATCAGGAGTACAGGACTGAACACTGAAGCTTTCTTT
j_gene: TRBJ1-4; abundance: NA; d_gene: NA; v_gene: TRBV29-1; CDR3aa: CSVVRVDINEKLFF; CDR3nt: TGCAGCGTTGTCAGGGTAGACATTAATGAAAAACTGTTTTTT
j_gene: TRBJ2-7; abundance: NA; d_gene: NA; v_gene: TRBV5-1; CDR3aa: CASSIEASYEQYF; CDR3nt: TGCGCCAGCAGCATCGAGGCCTCCTACGAGCAGTACTTC
j_gene: TRBJ2-4; abundance: once; d_gene: TRBD1; v_gene: TRBV6-5; CDR3aa: CASSYSIVNRGNIQYF; CDR3nt: TGTGCCAGCAGTTACTCGATTGTGAACAGGGGAAACATTCAGTACTTC
j_gene: TRBJ1-1; abundance: NA; d_gene: NA; v_gene: TRBV5-1; CDR3aa: CASSIAAGVAFF; CDR3nt: TGCGCCAGCAGTATAGCAGCGGGTGTAGCTTTCTTT
j_gene: TRBJ1-5; abundance: NA; d_gene: TRBD1; v_gene: TRBV30; CDR3aa: CAWGQGYNQPQHF; CDR3nt: TGTGCCTGGGGACAGGGGTACAATCAGCCCCAGCATTTT
j_gene: TRBJ2-1; abundance: NA; d_gene: TRBD2; v_gene: TRBV7-2; CDR3aa: CASSATSGRGYNEQFF; CDR3nt: TGTGCCAGCAGCGCCACTAGCGGGAGAGGGTACAATGAGCAGTTCTTC
j_gene: TRBJ1-2; abundance: few; d_gene: TRBD1; v_gene: TRBV6-5; CDR3aa: CASRDRIYGYTF; CDR3nt: TGTGCCAGCAGGGACAGGATCTATGGCTACACCTTC
j_gene: TRBJ1-1; abundance: NA; d_gene: NA; v_gene: TRBV30; CDR3aa: CTNHGVYEAFF; CDR3nt: TGCACAAACCATGGAGTGTATGAAGCTTTCTTT
j_gene: TRBJ2-1; abundance: NA; d_gene: TRBD2; v_gene: TRBV30; CDR3aa: CAWGLAVEQFF; CDR3nt: TGTGCCTGGGGACTAGCTGTTGAGCAGTTCTTC
j_gene: TRBJ1-5; abundance: NA; d_gene: TRBD1; v_gene: TRBV29-1; CDR3aa: CSVQDRGLDQPQHF; CDR3nt: TGCAGCGTCCAAGACAGGGGGCTCGATCAGCCCCAGCATTTT
j_gene: TRBJ2-5; abundance: NA; d_gene: NA; v_gene: TRBV29-1; CDR3aa: CSAGRAQETQYF; CDR3nt: TGCAGCGCGGGCAGGGCGCAAGAGACCCAGTACTTC
j_gene: TRBJ1-1; abundance: NA; d_gene: NA; v_gene: TRBV27; CDR3aa: CASSPLHGTEAFF; CDR3nt: TGTGCCAGCAGCCCCCTACACGGGACTGAAGCTTTCTTT
j_gene: TRBJ2-2; abundance: few; d_gene: NA; v_gene: TRBV7-2; CDR3aa: CASSPRTSGELFF; CDR3nt: TGTGCCAGCAGCCCGAGGACTTCCGGGGAGCTGTTTTTT
j_gene: TRBJ1-2; abundance: NA; d_gene: TRBD1; v_gene: TRBV30; CDR3aa: CAWRLLTGGAGGYTF; CDR3nt: TGTGCCTGGAGGTTGCTGACAGGGGGCGCGGGGGGCTACACCTTC
j_gene: TRBJ2-5; abundance: few; d_gene: NA; v_gene: TRBV5-1; CDR3aa: CASSKANQETQYF; CDR3nt: TGCGCCAGCAGCAAAGCGAACCAAGAGACCCAGTACTTC
j_gene: TRBJ2-4; abundance: NA; d_gene: NA; v_gene: TRBV7-9; CDR3aa: CASSSDRDSGNIQYF; CDR3nt: TGTGCCAGCAGCTCCGATCGGGACAGCGGGAACATTCAGTACTTC
j_gene: TRBJ2-7; abundance: once; d_gene: NA; v_gene: TRBV6-5; CDR3aa: CASSGRETIYEQYF; CDR3nt: TGTGCCAGCAGTGGCAGGGAGACCATCTACGAGCAGTACTTC
j_gene: TRBJ2-2; abundance: NA; d_gene: NA; v_gene: TRBV7-2; CDR3aa: CASCSLFTGELFF; CDR3nt: TGTGCCAGCTGCTCCCTCTTCACCGGGGAGCTGTTTTTT
j_gene: TRBJ2-7; abundance: NA; d_gene: NA; v_gene: TRBV7-2; CDR3aa: CASSSFSGGPTEQYF; CDR3nt: TGTGCCAGCAGCTCGTTTTCCGGGGGCCCAACCGAGCAGTACTTC
j_gene: TRBJ2-5; abundance: NA; d_gene: NA; v_gene: TRBV5-1; CDR3aa: CASSLFSRETQYF; CDR3nt: TGCGCCAGCAGCTTGTTCAGCCGGGAGACCCAGTACTTC
j_gene: TRBJ1-2; abundance: NA; d_gene: TRBD1; v_gene: TRBV6-6; CDR3aa: CASSDRDGYTF; CDR3nt: TGTGCCAGCAGCGACAGGGATGGCTACACCTTC
j_gene: TRBJ2-2; abundance: once; d_gene: TRBD2; v_gene: TRBV29-1; CDR3aa: CSVVGLAGGTGELFF; CDR3nt: TGCAGCGTTGTGGGTCTAGCGGGAGGTACCGGGGAGCTGTTTTTT
j_gene: TRBJ2-3; abundance: NA; d_gene: NA; v_gene: TRBV7-2; CDR3aa: CASSLRNPLLDTQYF; CDR3nt: TGTGCCAGCAGCTTAAGGAACCCCCTCCTAGATACGCAGTATTTT
j_gene: TRBJ1-4; abundance: NA; d_gene: NA; v_gene: TRBV9; CDR3aa: CASSVAVGLGEKLFF; CDR3nt: TGTGCCAGCAGCGTAGCGGTGGGGCTTGGCGAAAAACTGTTTTTT
j_gene: TRBJ2-3; abundance: NA; d_gene: TRBD2; v_gene: TRBV2; CDR3aa: CASSRRASGTGTDTQYF; CDR3nt: TGTGCCAGCAGTCGTCGTGCTAGCGGGACTGGCACAGATACGCAGTATTTT
j_gene: TRBJ1-5; abundance: NA; d_gene: NA; v_gene: TRBV29-1; CDR3aa: CSVRDSNQPQHF; CDR3nt: TGCAGCGTAAGGGACAGCAATCAGCCCCAGCATTTT
j_gene: TRBJ2-3; abundance: NA; d_gene: TRBD2; v_gene: TRBV10-3; CDR3aa: CAIRTSGSPDTQYF; CDR3nt: TGTGCCATCAGGACTAGCGGGAGCCCAGATACGCAGTATTTT
j_gene: TRBJ2-1; abundance: NA; d_gene: NA; v_gene: TRBV7-3; CDR3aa: CASSVQGLYNEQFF; CDR3nt: TGTGCCAGCAGCGTTCAGGGTCTATACAATGAGCAGTTCTTC
j_gene: TRBJ2-2; abundance: NA; d_gene: NA; v_gene: TRBV2; CDR3aa: CASSEVGLSNTGELFF; CDR3nt: TGTGCCAGCAGTGAAGTCGGACTTTCGAACACCGGGGAGCTGTTTTTT